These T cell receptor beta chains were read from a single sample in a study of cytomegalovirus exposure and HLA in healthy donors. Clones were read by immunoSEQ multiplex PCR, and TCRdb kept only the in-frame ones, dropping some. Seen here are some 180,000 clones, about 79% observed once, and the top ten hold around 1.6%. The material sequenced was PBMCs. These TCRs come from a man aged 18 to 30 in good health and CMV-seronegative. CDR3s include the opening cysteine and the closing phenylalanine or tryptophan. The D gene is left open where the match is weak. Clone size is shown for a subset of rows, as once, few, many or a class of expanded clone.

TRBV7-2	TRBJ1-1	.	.	TGTGCCAGCAGCCCCACCGGGAGGGCAGCTTTCTTT	CASSPTGRAAFF
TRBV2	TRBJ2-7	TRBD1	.	TGTGCCAGCAGTAAAGACCCGGGACAGTTATACGAGCAGTACTTC	CASSKDPGQLYEQYF
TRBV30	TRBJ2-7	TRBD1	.	TGTGCCTGGAGTGTACAGGGGGGTTACGAGCAGTACTTC	CAWSVQGGYEQYF
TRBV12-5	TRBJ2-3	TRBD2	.	TGTGCTAGTGGTTTGGTAACGGGAGGGCGAGATACGCAGTATTTT	CASGLVTGGRDTQYF
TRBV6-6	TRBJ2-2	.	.	TGTGCCAGCAGTTTAAAGGAGGGTCCTAGCCTGTTTTTT	CASSLKEGPSLFF
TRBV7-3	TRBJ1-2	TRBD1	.	TGTGCCAGCACTCTAGGACAGGGGGCCGACTATGGCTACACCTTC	CASTLGQGADYGYTF
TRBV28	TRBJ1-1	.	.	TGTGCCAGCAGTCCCGCGGGCCCGAACACTGAAGCTTTCTTT	CASSPAGPNTEAFF
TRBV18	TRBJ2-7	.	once	TGTGCCAGCTCACCGGGACTGTCTGGGGAGCAGTACTTC	CASSPGLSGEQYF
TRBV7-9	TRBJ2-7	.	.	TGTGCCAGCAGCTTAGGCGTCCCTCCTAAGTACGAGCAGTACTTC	CASSLGVPPKYEQYF
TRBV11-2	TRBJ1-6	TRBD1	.	TGTGCCAGCAGCCGGGACAGGGGTTTCTCACCCCTCCACTTT	CASSRDRGFSPLHF
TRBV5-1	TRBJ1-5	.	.	TGCGCCAGCAGCCCCCCGGAGGACTCGGGTCAGCCCCAGCATTTT	CASSPPEDSGQPQHF
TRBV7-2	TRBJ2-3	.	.	TGTGCCAGCGCAGGTCAAGATACGCAGTATTTT	CASAGQDTQYF
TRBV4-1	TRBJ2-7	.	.	TGCGCCAGCAGCCAAGGAATTAGAGACGAGCAGTACTTC	CASSQGIRDEQYF
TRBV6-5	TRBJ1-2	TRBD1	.	TGTGCCAGCAGTTCCTCGGACAGGTACTATGGCTACACCTTC	CASSSSDRYYGYTF
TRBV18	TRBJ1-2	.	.	TGTGCCAGCTCACCGGGACAAGCCCCTGGAGGCTACACCTTC	CASSPGQAPGGYTF
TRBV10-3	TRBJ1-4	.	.	TGTGCCATCACCAGGGCAACTAATGAAAAACTGTTTTTT	CAITRATNEKLFF
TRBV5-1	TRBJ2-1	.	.	TGCGCCAGCAGCCCCCTCGGGAGTGACAAGAACAATGAGCAGTTCTTC	CASSPLGSDKNNEQFF
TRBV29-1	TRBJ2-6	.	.	TGCAGCGTTGAAGCAGGGCCCGCCTCTGGGGCCAACGTCCTGACTTTC	CSVEAGPASGANVLTF
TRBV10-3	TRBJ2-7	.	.	TGTGCCACCGAGGAGATGCTTTCCTACGAGCAGTACTTC	CATEEMLSYEQYF
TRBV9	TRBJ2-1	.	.	TGTGCCAGCAGCGCAAGCGCCACCTACAATGAGCAGTTCTTC	CASSASATYNEQFF
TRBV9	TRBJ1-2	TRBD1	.	TGTGCCAGCAGCGTCACCTTACAGGGGGCAAATGACGGCTACACCTTC	CASSVTLQGANDGYTF
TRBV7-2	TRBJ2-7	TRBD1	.	TGTGCCAGCAGAAAACAGGGGGCGCGAGGCGAGCAGTACTTC	CASRKQGARGEQYF
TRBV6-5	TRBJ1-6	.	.	TGTGCCAGCAGTTACTCGAGGAATTCACCCCTCCACTTT	CASSYSRNSPLHF
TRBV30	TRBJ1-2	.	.	TGTGCCTGGAGTGTTCGGGGGGATATCGATGGCTACACCTTC	CAWSVRGDIDGYTF